This entry concerns a single TCR beta chain. The CDR3 has 13 residues. V lost 5 bases to trimming and J lost 3 bases, with 11 bases between them. Per the germline V gene, CDR1 is MNHEY and CDR2 is SVGAGI. This sample is drawn from a study of PD-L1 blockade in urothelial cancer. Study-wide context: Study patients had been treated with 0 to 3 previous chemotherapy regimens. Blood-derived samples held a median 141,255 T cells.

The method was immunoSEQ multiplex PCR; TCRdb's version includes in-frame clones alone and lacks a portion of them. Of 70,000 or so clones listed, around four fifths were seen once; the top ten hold approximately 5%. The receptor was derived from a man between 65 and 85 years old with urothelial cancer. The input for sequencing was PBMCs, taken around atezolizumab (anti-PD-L1) treatment. The gene calls are TRBV6-5 and TRBJ2-7, with unresolved D. The CDR3 reads CASSRGGVYEQYF. The CDR3 coding sequence is TGTGCCAGCAGTCGAGGTGGAGTCTACGAGCAGTACTTC.